The clone carrying this T cell receptor beta chain occurred a few times. Antigen: not known. The data originate from a study of T-cell memory formation after mild COVID-19. Study-level information: Largely, the TCR clusters proved donor specific. Study-wide results and limits: Memory from before infection featured some responding clones, which suggests cross-reactive memory joined. Largely, contracting CD4+ clones fell within CM and EM, and contracting CD8+ clones within EMRA.

Trimming took 4 bases from V and 4 from J; bases not matched to a gene: 4. Germline values: CDR1 MNHEY, CDR2 SVGAGI. CDR3 length equals 14 residues. TCRdb processed the 5' RACE reads anew with MiXCR; each CDR3 protein has one entry. The repertoire consists of about 290,000 distinct CDR3 sequences, with roughly 15% occurring once and the leading ten covering more than 20%. The sample consisted of PBMCs or a T cell subset sorted from them (not recorded which). The chain carries TRBV6-5 and TRBJ2-3, with 8 bases matching TRBD1. The sequence was obtained from a young man who had mild COVID-19 (a few samples of this study predate the infection). Cell type and time point are not known. CDR3 sequence reads: CASSSGQGPDTQYF. CDR3 DNA: TGTGCCAGCAGTTCCGGACAGGGTCCAGATACGCAGTATTTT.